Detailed here is one TCR beta chain. The antigen remains unidentified. CDR3 length: 15 amino acids. Germline lookup yields CDR1 LGHNA and CDR2 YNFKEQ. Losses at the gene ends were 1 base for V and 1 base for J; bases not matched to a gene: 4. The sample originates from a study of naive and memory T cell subsets. General study results and limits: Especially in CD8 cells, naive repertoires contained a few larger clonotypes, possibly CD45RA-re-expressing memory cells.

Both TRBC1 and TRBC2 were covered by a beta constant-region primer of two equimolar oligonucleotides. Ligated cDNA was amplified by four rounds of PCR with nested alpha and beta constant-region primers and SP2. A 12-nucleotide UMI and the SP2 primer were added to the cDNA 3' end by oligonucleotide ligation. TCRdb reanalysed the UMI-ligation and nested PCR reads using MiXCR and keeps one entry per CDR3 protein. The data hold 90,000 to 120,000 distinct CDR3 sequences, with approximately 14% observed a single time. Specimen: naive CD8+ T cells from blood. This sequence was found in a human donor in good health. J is TRBJ2-7 and V is TRBV4-2; 7 bases are a match to TRBD1. CDR3 nucleotides: TGTGCCAGCAGCCAAGGACAGGGTACGTCCTACGAGCAGTACTTC. Protein product: CASSQGQGTSYEQYF.